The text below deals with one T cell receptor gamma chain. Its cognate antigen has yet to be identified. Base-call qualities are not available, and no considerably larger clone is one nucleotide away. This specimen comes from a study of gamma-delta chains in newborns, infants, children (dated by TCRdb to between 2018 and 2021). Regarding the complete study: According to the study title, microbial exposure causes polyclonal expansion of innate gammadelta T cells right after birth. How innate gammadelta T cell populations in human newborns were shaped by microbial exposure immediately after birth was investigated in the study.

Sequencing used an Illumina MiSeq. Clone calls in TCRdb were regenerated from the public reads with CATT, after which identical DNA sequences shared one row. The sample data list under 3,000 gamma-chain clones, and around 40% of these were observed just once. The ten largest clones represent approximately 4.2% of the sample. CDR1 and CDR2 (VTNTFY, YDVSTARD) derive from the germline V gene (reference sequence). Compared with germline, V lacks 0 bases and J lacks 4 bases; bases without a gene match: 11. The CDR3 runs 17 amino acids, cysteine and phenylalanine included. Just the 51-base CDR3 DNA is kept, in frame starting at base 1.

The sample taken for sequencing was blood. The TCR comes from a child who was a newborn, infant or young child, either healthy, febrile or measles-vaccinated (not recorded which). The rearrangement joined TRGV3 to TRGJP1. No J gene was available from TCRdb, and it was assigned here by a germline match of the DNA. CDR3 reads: CATWDRTLGGTGWFKIF. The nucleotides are TGTGCCACCTGGGACAGGACCCTGGGGGGCACTGGTTGGTTCAAGATATTT.